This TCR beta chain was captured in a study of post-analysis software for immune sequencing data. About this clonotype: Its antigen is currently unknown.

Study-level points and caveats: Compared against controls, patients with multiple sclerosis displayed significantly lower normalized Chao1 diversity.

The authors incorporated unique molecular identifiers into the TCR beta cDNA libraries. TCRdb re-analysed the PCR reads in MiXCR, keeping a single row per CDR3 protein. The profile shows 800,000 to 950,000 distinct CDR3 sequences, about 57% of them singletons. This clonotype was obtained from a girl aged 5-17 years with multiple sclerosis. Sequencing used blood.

CDR3 bases: TGCAGCGTTGGGAGGAGGGCGGGATTGAACACTGAAGCTTTCTTT. Encoded protein: CSVGRRAGLNTEAFF. The rearrangement joins TRBV29-1 to TRBJ1-1, with D unresolved. The V end was cut by 4 bases, the J end by 0 bases, with 15 bases between. Per the germline V gene, CDR1 is SQVTM and CDR2 is ANQGSEA. CDR3 length: 15 residues.